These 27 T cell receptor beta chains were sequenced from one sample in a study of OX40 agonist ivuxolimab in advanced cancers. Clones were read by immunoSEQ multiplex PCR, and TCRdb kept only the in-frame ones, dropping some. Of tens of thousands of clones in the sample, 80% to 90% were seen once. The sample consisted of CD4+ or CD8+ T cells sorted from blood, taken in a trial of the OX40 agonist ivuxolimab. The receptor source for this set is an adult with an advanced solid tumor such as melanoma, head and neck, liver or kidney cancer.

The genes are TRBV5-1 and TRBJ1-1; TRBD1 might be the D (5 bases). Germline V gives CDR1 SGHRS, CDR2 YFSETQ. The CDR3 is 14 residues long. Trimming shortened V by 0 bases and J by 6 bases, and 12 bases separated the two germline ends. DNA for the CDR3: TGCGCCAGCAGCTTGGATTGGCAGGGACCTGAAGCTTTCTTT. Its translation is CASSLDWQGPEAFF. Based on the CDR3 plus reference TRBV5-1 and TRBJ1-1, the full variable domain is KAGVTQTPRYLIKTRGQQVTLSCSPISGHRSVSWYQQTPGQGLQFLFEYFSETQRNKGNFPGRFSGRQFSNSRSEMNVSTLELGDSALYLCASSLDWQGPEAFFGQGTRLTVV.

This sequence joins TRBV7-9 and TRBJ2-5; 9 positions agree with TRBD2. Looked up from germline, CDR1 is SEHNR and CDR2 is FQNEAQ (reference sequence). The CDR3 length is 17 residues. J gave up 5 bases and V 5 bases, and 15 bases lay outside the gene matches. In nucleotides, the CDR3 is TGTGCCAGCAGCGAAGCGACGGCGGGAGGGCCGGGGGAGACCCAGTACTTC. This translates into CASSEATAGGPGETQYF. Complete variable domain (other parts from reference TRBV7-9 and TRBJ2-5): DTGVSQNPRHKITKRGQNVTFRCDPISEHNRLYWYRQTLGQGPEFLTYFQNEAQLEKSRLLSDRFSAERPKGSFSTLEIQRTEQGDSAMYLCASSEATAGGPGETQYFGPGTRLLVL.

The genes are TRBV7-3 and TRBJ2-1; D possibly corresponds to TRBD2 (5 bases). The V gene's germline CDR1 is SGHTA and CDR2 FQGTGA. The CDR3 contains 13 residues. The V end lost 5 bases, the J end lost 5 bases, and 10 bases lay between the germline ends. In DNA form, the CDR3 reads TGTGCCAGCAGCATCGGACTGAACAATGAGCAGTTCTTC. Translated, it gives CASSIGLNNEQFF.

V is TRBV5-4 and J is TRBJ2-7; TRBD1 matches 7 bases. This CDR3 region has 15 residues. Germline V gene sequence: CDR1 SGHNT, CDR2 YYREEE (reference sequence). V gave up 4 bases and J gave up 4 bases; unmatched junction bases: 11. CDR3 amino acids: CASSPRTGPSYEQYF. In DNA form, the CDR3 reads TGTGCCAGCAGCCCAAGGACAGGACCGTCGTACGAGCAGTACTTC.

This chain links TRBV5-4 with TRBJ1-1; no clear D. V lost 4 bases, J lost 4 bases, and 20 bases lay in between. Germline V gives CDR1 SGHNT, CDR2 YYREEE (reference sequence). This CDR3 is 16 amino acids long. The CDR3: CASSPTRPLGGTEAFF. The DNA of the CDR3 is TGTGCCAGCAGCCCAACCAGGCCTCTAGGCGGCACTGAAGCTTTCTTT.

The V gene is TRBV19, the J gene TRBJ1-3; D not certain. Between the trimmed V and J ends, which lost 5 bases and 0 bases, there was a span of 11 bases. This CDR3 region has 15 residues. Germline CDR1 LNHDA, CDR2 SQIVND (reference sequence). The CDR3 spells CASSPSPSSGNTIYF. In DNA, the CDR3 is TGTGCCAGTAGTCCCTCCCCTAGCTCTGGAAACACCATATATTTT. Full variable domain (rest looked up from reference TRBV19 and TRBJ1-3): DGGITQSPKYLFRKEGQNVTLSCEQNLNHDAMYWYRQDPGQGLRLIYYSQIVNDFQKGDIAEGYSVSREKKESFPLTVTSAQKNPTAFYLCASSPSPSSGNTIYFGEGSWLTVV.

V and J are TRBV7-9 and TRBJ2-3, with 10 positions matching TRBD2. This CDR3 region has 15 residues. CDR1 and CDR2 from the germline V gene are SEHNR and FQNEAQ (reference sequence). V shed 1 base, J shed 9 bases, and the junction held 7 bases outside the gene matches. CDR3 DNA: TGTGCCAGCAGCTTAGTCCCTAGCGGGAGTGGAACGCAGTATTTT. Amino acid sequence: CASSLVPSGSGTQYF.

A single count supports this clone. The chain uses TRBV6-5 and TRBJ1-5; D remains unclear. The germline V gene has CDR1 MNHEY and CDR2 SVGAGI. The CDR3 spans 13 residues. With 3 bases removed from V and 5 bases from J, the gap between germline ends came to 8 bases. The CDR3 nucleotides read TGTGCCAGCAGTTATTCGAGGGATCAGCCCCAGCATTTT. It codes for CASSYSRDQPQHF.

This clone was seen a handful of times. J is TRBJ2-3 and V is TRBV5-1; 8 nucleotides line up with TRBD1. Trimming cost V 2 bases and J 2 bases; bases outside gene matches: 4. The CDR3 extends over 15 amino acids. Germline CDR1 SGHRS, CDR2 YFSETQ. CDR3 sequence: CASSFYRGDTDTQYF. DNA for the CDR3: TGCGCCAGCAGCTTCTACAGGGGGGACACAGATACGCAGTATTTT.

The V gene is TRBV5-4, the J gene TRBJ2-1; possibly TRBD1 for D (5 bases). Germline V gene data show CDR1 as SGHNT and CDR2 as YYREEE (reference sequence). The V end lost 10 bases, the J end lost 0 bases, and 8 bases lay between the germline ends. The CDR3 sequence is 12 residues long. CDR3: CAGHSSYNEQFF. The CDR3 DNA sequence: TGTGCCGGACACAGCTCCTACAATGAGCAGTTCTTC.

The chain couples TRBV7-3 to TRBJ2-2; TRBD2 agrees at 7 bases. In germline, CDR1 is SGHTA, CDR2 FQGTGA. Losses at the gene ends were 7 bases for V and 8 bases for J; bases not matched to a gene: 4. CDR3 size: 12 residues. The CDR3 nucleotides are TGTGCCAGCAACACGGGAGGAGGGGAGCTGTTTTTT. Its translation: CASNTGGGELFF.

This chain's CDR3 is CASSRQDRVWGSETQYF. CDR3 sequence (DNA): TGCGCCAGCAGTCGTCAGGACAGGGTTTGGGGTTCGGAGACCCAGTACTTC. V and J are TRBV23-1 and TRBJ2-5; 8 bases fit TRBD1. TRBV23-1 counts as an open reading frame of uncertain function. The CDR3 runs to 17 residues. V lost 4 bases, J lost 5 bases, and 15 bases stayed unmatched.

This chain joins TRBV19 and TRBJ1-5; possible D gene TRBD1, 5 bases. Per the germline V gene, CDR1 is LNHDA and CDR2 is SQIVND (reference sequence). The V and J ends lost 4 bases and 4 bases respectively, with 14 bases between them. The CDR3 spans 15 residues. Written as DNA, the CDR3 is TGTGCCAGTAGTACCCCAGGGTTGGGGAATCAGCCCCAGCATTTT. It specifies CASSTPGLGNQPQHF.

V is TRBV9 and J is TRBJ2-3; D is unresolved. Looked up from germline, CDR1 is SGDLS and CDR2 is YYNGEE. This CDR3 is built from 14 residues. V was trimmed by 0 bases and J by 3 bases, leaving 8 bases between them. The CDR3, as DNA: TGTGCCAGCAGCGTAGGACTTCGAACAGATACGCAGTATTTT. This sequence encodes CASSVGLRTDTQYF.

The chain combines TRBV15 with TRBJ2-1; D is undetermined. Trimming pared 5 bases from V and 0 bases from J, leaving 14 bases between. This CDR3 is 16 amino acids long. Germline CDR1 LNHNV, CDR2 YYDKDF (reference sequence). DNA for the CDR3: TGTGCCACCAGCTGGGTCCCAGGCTACTCCTACAATGAGCAGTTCTTC. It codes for CATSWVPGYSYNEQFF.

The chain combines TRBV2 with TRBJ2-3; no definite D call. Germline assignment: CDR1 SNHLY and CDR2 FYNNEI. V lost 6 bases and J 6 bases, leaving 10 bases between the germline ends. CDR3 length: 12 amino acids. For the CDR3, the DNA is TGTGCCAGCAGCTACGAGGTTGATACGCAGTATTTT. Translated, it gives CASSYEVDTQYF.

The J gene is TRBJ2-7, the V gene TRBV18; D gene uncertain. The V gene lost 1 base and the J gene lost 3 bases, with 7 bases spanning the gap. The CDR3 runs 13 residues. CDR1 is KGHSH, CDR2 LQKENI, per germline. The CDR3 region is CASSPQTYYEQYF. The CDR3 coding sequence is TGTGCCAGCTCACCACAGACTTACTACGAGCAGTACTTC.

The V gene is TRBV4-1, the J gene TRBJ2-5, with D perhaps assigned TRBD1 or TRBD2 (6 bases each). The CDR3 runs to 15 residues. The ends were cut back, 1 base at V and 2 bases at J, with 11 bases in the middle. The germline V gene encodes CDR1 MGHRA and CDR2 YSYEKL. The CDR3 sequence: CASSQGGAIQETQYF. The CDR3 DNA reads TGCGCCAGCAGCCAAGGGGGGGCCATTCAAGAGACCCAGTACTTC.

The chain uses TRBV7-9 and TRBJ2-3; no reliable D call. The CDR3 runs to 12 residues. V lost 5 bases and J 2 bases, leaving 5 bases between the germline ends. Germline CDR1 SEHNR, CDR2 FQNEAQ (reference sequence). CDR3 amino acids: CASSTVTDTQYF. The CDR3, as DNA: TGTGCCAGCAGCACCGTCACAGATACGCAGTATTTT.

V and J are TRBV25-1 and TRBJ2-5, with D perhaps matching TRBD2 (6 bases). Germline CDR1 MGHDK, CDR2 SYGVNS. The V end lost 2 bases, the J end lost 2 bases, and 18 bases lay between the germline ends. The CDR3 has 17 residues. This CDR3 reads CASSEGSGVRDQETQYF. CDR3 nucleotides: TGTGCCAGCAGTGAAGGGTCGGGCGTGCGGGATCAAGAGACCCAGTACTTC.

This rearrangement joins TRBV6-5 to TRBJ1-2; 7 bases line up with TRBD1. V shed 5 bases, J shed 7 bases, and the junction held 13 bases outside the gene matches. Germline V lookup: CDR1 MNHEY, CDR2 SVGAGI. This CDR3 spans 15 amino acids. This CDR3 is CASSLRDREGGGYTF. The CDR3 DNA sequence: TGTGCCAGCAGTCTCCGGGACAGAGAGGGGGGTGGCTACACCTTC.

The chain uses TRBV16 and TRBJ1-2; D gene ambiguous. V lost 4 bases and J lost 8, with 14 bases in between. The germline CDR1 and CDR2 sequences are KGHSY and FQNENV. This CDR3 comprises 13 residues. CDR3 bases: TGTGCCAGCAGCCCAGGAGACGGAAGGGGCTACACCTTC. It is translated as CASSPGDGRGYTF.

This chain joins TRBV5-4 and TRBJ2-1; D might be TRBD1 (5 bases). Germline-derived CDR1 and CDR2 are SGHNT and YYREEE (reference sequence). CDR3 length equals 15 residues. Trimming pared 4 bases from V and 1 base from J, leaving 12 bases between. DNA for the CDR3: TGTGCCAGCAGCCAGGGTGGGGATTCCTACAATGAGCAGTTCTTC. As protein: CASSQGGDSYNEQFF.

CDR3 coding DNA: TGTGCCAGCAGCAAGGGACTAGCGGGAGAAAGTGGGCCGTACGAGCAGTACTTC. Protein product: CASSKGLAGESGPYEQYF. The V call is TRBV7-8, the J call TRBJ2-7; 14 bases line up with TRBD2. Germline V gene sequence: CDR1 SGHVS, CDR2 FQNEAQ. Germline trimming cut 5 bases from V and 4 bases from J; bases unmatched to any gene: 13. The length of the CDR3 is 18 residues. The full variable domain, rest sourced from reference TRBV7-8 and TRBJ2-7, is GAGVSQSPRYKVAKRGQDVALRCDPISGHVSLFWYQQALGQGPEFLTYFQNEAQLDKSGLPSDRFFAERPEGSVSTLKIQRTQQEDSAVYLCASSKGLAGESGPYEQYFGPGTRLTVT.

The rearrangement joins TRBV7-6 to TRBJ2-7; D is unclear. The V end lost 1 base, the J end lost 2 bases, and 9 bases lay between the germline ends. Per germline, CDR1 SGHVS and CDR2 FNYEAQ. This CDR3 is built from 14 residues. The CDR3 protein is CASSLEGLTYEQYF. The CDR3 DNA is TGTGCCAGCAGCTTAGAGGGCTTGACCTACGAGCAGTACTTC.

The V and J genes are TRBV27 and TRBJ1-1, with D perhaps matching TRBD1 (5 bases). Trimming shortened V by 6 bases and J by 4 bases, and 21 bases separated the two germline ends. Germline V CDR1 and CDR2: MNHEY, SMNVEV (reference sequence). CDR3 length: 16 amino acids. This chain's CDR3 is CASSRGIGVGVTEAFF. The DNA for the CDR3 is TGTGCCAGCAGCCGAGGGATAGGGGTCGGGGTCACTGAAGCTTTCTTT.

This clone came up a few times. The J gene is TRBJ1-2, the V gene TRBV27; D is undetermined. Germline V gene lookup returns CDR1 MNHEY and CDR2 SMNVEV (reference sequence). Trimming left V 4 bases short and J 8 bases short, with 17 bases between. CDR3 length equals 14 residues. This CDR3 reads CASSSSIRSWGYTF. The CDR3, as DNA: TGTGCCAGCAGTTCCTCGATAAGATCGTGGGGCTACACCTTC.